This T cell receptor beta chain was sequenced in a study of T cell repertoires in cytomegalovirus infection. The germline V gene encodes CDR1 MNHNS and CDR2 SASEGT. The CDR3 covers 15 residues. Trimming stripped 4 bases from V and 4 bases from J, with 14 bases between. One entry per CDR3 protein results from TCRdb running MiXCR on the reads. The table has more than 350,000 distinct CDR3 sequences, approximately 31% seen once. V and J are TRBV6-1 and TRBJ2-1; D is unclear. The specimen was PBMCs. The sequence was obtained from a human donor in good health (CMV status not recorded). Some clones in this sample may be carry-over from other donors' samples. CDR3 amino acids: CASSVTAFSYNEQFF. In DNA, the CDR3 is TGTGCCAGCAGTGTGACCGCTTTCTCTTACAATGAGCAGTTCTTC.